One and the same sample provided the 5 T cell receptor beta chains below, sequenced in a study of beta chain features in type 1 diabetes. Expressed TCRB transcripts were sequenced after all isolated RNA was converted to cDNA. The assay was immunoSEQ multiplex PCR, and TCRdb's table has in-frame clones only and misses some. This repertoire shows 150,000 to 200,000 clones, approximately 10% found once; its top ten account for roughly 0.72%. Study-wide results and caveats: A moderate, significant TCRB CDR3 shortening appeared in type 1 diabetes across four CD4+ subsets.

No antigens are known for them. Sequencing was carried out using central memory CD4+ T cells from blood. The receptors shown here come from a woman aged 25 to 39 with type 1 diabetes.

This clone turned up a few times. The V gene is TRBV6-6, the J gene TRBJ1-5; D uncertain. CDR3 size: 14 residues. Trimming cost V 6 bases and J 2 bases, with 11 bases left between them. CDR1 and CDR2 from the germline V gene are MNHNY and SVGAGI (reference sequence). CDR3 DNA sequence: TGTGCCAGCAGCCCAGACTGGGGCAATCAGCCCCAGCATTTT. Protein: CASSPDWGNQPQHF.

The sample holds a few counts of this clone. The CDR3 DNA follows: TGTGCCAGCAGCTGGGGACAGGCGGATACGCAGTATTTT. Protein product: CASSWGQADTQYF. The chain links TRBV5-8 to TRBJ2-3; TRBD1 agrees at 8 bases. V lost 3 bases to trimming and J lost 6 bases; unmatched junction nucleotides: 3. The V gene's germline CDR1 is SGHTS and CDR2 YDEGEE. The length of the CDR3 is 13 residues.

This clone was seen only a few times. The chain is built from TRBV21-1 and TRBJ1-2; the D segment call TRBD1 is taken from the table without a DNA check. TRBV21-1 is recorded as a pseudogene. The CDR3 runs to 13 residues. The CDR3 sequence is CARETEKYYGYTF. For the CDR3, the DNA is TGTGCCAGGGAAACAGAGAAATACTATGGCTACACCTTC.

This clone was counted a few times. The rearrangement joins TRBV29-1 to TRBJ2-6; D uncertain. This CDR3 region has 13 residues. The germline gives CDR1 SQVTM, CDR2 ANQGSEA. The V end lost 4 bases, the J end lost 0 bases, and 4 bases lay between the germline ends. CDR3 protein: CSVGISGANVLTF. As DNA, the CDR3 is TGCAGCGTTGGTATCTCTGGGGCCAACGTCCTGACTTTC.

The V call is TRBV7-9, the J call TRBJ2-1; 8 nucleotides align to TRBD2. The V and J ends lost 2 bases and 8 bases, in that order; junction bases with no gene match: 11. Germline CDR1 SEHNR, CDR2 FQNEAQ (reference sequence). This CDR3 has 16 amino acids. In DNA, the CDR3 is TGTGCCAGCAGCTTATCCGGGAGGGGAATAGTGTATGAGCAGTTCTTC. It encodes CASSLSGRGIVYEQFF.